This entry features one TCR beta chain sequence. Isolation of naive CD8 T cells was achieved by sorting on a CD8+CD4-CCR7+CD45RA+ phenotype. The data originate from a study of molecular identifiers for immune sequencing clone quantification. V lost 2 bases, J lost 2 bases, and 13 bases lay in between. This CDR3 has 16 amino acids. Germline V gives CDR1 KGHDR, CDR2 SFDVKD. TCRdb re-derived calls from the PCR reads in MiXCR, one entry per CDR3 protein. The repertoire holds 460,000 or so distinct CDR3 sequences, with around 23% as singletons. Sample: naive CD8+ T cells from blood, with Jurkat cell RNA spiked in. The subset: FACS-sorted CD8+CD4-CCR7+CD45RA+ naive T cells. The rearrangement links TRBV24-1 to TRBJ2-3, with no clear D. This TCR was recovered from a human donor in good health. Some libraries in this study had Jurkat cell RNA spiked in. The CDR3 spells CATSDSSLSHTDTQYF. The CDR3 region has the DNA TGTGCCACCAGTGATTCATCGCTAAGCCACACAGATACGCAGTATTTT.